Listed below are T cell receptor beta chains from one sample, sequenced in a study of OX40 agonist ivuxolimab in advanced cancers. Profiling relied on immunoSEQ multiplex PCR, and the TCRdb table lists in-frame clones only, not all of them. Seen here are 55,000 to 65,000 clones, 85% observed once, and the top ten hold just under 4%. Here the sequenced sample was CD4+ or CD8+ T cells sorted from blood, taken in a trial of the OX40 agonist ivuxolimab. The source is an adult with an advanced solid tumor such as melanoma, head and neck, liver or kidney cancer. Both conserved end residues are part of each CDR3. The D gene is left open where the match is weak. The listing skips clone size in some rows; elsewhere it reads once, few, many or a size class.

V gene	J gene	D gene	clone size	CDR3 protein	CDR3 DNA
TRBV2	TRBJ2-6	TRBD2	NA	CASRAGGGFSGANVLTF	TGTGCCAGCAGGGCGGGGGGCGGTTTCTCCGGGGCCAACGTCCTGACTTTC
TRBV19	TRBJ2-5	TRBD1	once	CASSIATGGVGETQYF	TGTGCCAGTAGTATAGCGACAGGGGGTGTGGGAGAGACCCAGTACTTC
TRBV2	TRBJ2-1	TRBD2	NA	CASSATTSGRVNEQFF	TGTGCCAGCAGTGCCACGACTAGCGGGAGGGTCAATGAGCAGTTCTTC
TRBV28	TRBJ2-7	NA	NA	CASSPPPLNEQYF	TGTGCCAGCAGTCCCCCACCTCTGAACGAGCAGTACTTC
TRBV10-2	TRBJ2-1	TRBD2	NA	CASRGLATLGNEQFF	TGCGCCAGCAGAGGACTAGCGACTTTGGGGAATGAGCAGTTCTTC
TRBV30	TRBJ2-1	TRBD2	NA	CALGLGKDNEQFF	TGTGCCTTGGGACTAGGGAAGGACAATGAGCAGTTCTTC
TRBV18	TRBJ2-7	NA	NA	CASSPPDRRSSYEQYF	TGTGCCAGCTCACCACCGGACAGAAGGAGCTCCTACGAGCAGTACTTC
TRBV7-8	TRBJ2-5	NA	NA	CASSLRQSGETQYF	TGTGCCAGCAGCTTACGGCAGTCCGGGGAGACCCAGTACTTC
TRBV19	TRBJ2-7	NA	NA	CATQVGGQPYEQYF	TGTGCGACCCAGGTAGGGGGTCAGCCCTACGAGCAGTACTTC
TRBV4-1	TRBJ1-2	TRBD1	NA	CASSQDPGTDYGYTF	TGCGCCAGCAGCCAAGATCCAGGGACAGACTATGGCTACACCTTC
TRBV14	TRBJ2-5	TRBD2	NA	CASSQDWASGGALAGQETQYF	TGTGCCAGCAGCCAAGATTGGGCTAGCGGGGGGGCCCTTGCCGGCCAAGAGACCCAGTACTTC
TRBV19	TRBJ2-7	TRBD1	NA	CASSQVGQGSYEQYF	TGTGCCAGTAGTCAGGTTGGACAGGGGTCCTACGAGCAGTACTTC
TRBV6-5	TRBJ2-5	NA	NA	CASPRGGGQETQYF	TGTGCCAGCCCCAGGGGAGGGGGCCAAGAGACCCAGTACTTC
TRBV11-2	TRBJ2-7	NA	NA	CASSLELGGTYEQYF	TGTGCCAGCAGCTTAGAGCTAGGGGGGACCTACGAGCAGTACTTC
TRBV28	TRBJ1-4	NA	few	CASSWGVKEKLFF	TGTGCCAGCAGTTGGGGGGTAAAAGAAAAACTGTTTTTT
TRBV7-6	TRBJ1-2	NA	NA	CASSPRPVPGGYTF	TGTGCCAGCAGCCCCCGCCCCGTTCCAGGGGGCTACACCTTC
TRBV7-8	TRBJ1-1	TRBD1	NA	CASSRSGTGGSGEAFF	TGTGCCAGCAGCCGATCCGGGACAGGGGGATCTGGAGAAGCTTTCTTT
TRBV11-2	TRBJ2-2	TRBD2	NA	CASSLLAGDANTGELFF	TGTGCCAGCAGCTTACTAGCGGGGGACGCGAACACCGGGGAGCTGTTTTTT
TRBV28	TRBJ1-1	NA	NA	CASSLADRNTEAFF	TGTGCCAGCAGCCTTGCGGACAGGAACACTGAAGCTTTCTTT
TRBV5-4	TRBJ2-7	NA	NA	CASSLGAGLLYEQYF	TGTGCCAGCAGCTTGGGGGCGGGACTCCTTTACGAGCAGTACTTC
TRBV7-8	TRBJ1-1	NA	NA	CASSRGRVNTEAFF	TGTGCCAGCAGTCGAGGAAGGGTGAACACTGAAGCTTTCTTT
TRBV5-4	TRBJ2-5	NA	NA	CASSQTGGQETQYF	TGTGCCAGCAGCCAGACAGGTGGACAAGAGACCCAGTACTTC
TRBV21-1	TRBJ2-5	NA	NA	CASSPLSSGGTETQYF	TGTGCCAGCAGCCCCCTCTCGTCGGGAGGTACAGAGACCCAGTACTTC
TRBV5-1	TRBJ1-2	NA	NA	CASSFTGNYGYTF	TGCGCCAGCAGTTTTACAGGGAACTATGGCTACACCTTC
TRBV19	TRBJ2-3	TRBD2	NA	CASTSRDYGEQYF	TGTGCCAGTACCTCACGGGACTATGGGGAGCAGTATTTT
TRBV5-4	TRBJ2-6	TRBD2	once	CASSSGGSGANVLTF	TGTGCCAGCAGTTCGGGGGGCTCTGGGGCCAACGTCCTGACTTTC
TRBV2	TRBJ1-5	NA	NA	CASSEQGYSNQPQHF	TGTGCCAGCAGTGAACAGGGTTATAGCAATCAGCCCCAGCATTTT
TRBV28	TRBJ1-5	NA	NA	CASTPRMGTNSNQPQHF	TGTGCCAGCACCCCCAGGATGGGGACAAATAGCAATCAGCCCCAGCATTTT
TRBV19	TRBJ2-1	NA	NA	CASSIGGRTVYNEQFF	TGTGCCAGTAGTATAGGGGGCAGGACAGTCTACAATGAGCAGTTCTTC
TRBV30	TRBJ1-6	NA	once	CAWRLNNSPLHF	TGTGCCTGGAGATTAAACAATTCACCCCTCCACTTT
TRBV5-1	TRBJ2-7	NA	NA	CASSATASYEQYF	TGCGCCAGCAGCGCGACAGCTTCCTACGAGCAGTACTTC
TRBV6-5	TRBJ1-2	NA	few	CASSYSAGDNYGYTF	TGTGCCAGCAGTTACTCGGCAGGAGATAACTATGGCTACACCTTC
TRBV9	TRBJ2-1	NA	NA	CASSAAAYNEQFF	TGTGCCAGCAGCGCCGCGGCCTACAATGAGCAGTTCTTC
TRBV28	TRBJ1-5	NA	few	CASSPNHGTSPNQPQHF	TGTGCCAGCAGTCCCAACCACGGGACGAGTCCCAATCAGCCCCAGCATTTT
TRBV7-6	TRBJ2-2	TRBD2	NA	CASGASGSLTGAGELFF	TGTGCCAGTGGTGCTAGCGGGAGTTTAACGGGGGCCGGGGAGCTGTTTTTT
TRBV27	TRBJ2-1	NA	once	CASSSGTEVYNEQFF	TGTGCCAGCAGTTCAGGGACCGAAGTCTACAATGAGCAGTTCTTC
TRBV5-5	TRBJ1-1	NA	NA	CASSLVLRSMNTEAFF	TGTGCCAGCAGCTTGGTGTTACGGAGCATGAACACTGAAGCTTTCTTT
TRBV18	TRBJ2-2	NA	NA	CASSPGMGTGELFF	TGTGCCAGCTCACCAGGGATGGGCACCGGGGAGCTGTTTTTT
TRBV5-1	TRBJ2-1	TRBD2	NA	CASSPETSGFKNQQFF	TGCGCCAGCAGCCCAGAGACTAGCGGGTTTAAAAACCAGCAGTTCTTC
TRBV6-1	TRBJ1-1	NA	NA	CASSEPYKGINEAFF	TGTGCCAGCAGTGAACCCTACAAGGGAATTAACGAAGCTTTCTTT